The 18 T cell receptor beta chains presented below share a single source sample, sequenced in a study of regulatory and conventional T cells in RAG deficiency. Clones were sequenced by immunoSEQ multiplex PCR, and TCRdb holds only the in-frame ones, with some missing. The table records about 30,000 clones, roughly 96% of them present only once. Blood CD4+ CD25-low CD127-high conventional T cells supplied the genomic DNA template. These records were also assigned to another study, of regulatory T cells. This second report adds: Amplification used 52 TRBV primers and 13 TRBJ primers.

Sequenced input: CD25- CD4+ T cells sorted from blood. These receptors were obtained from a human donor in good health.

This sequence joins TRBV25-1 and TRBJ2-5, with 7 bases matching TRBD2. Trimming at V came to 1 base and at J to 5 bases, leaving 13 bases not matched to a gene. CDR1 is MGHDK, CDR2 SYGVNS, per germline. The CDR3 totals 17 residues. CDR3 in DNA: TGTGCCAGCAGTGAATTCGCGGGCGGGGAGGGTGCGGAGACCCAGTACTTC. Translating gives CASSEFAGGEGAETQYF.

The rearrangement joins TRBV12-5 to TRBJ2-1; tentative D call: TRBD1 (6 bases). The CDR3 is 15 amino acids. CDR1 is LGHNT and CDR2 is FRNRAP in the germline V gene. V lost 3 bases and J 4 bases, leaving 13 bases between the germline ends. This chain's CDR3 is CASGFHKGGYNEQFF. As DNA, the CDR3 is TGTGCTAGTGGTTTCCACAAAGGGGGATACAATGAGCAGTTCTTC.

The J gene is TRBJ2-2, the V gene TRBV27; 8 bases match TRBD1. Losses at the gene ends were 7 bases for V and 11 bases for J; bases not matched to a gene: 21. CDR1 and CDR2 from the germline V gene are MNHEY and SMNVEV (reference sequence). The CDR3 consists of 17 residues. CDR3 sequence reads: CASTPFRWTGNVTELFF. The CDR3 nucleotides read TGTGCCAGCACCCCGTTCCGCTGGACAGGGAATGTCACCGAGCTGTTTTTT.

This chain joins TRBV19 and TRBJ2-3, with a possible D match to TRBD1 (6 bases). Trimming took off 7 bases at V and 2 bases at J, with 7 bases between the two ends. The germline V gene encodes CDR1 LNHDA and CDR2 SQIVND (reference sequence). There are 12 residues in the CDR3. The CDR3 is CASTGVTDTQYF. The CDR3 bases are TGTGCCAGTACAGGGGTCACAGATACGCAGTATTTT.

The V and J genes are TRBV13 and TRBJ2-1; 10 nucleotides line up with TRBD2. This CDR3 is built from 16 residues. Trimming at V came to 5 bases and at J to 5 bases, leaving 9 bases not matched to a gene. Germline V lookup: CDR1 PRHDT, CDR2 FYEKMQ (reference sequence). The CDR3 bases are TGTGCCAGCAGCGTATGGACTAGCGGTATCCACAATGAGCAGTTCTTC. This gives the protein CASSVWTSGIHNEQFF.

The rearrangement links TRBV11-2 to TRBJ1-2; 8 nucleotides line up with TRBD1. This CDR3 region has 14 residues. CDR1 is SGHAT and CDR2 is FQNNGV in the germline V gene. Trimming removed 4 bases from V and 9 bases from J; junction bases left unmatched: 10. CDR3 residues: CASSSYQGAVSYTF. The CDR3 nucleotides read TGTGCCAGCAGCTCGTATCAGGGGGCTGTGAGCTACACCTTC.

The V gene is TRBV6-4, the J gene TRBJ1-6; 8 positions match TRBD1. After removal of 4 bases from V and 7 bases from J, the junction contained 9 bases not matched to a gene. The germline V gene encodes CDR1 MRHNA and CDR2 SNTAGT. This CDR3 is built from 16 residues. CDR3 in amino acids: CASSAGTGNLNSPLHF. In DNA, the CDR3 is TGTGCCAGCAGTGCCGGGACAGGCAACTTGAATTCACCCCTCCACTTT.

Written as DNA, the CDR3 is TGTGCCAGCAGCTTTATTTCAGGGGAAGCTTTCTTT. Translated, it gives CASSFISGEAFF. The chain joins TRBV11-2 to TRBJ1-1; D is possibly TRBD1 (5 bases). In germline, CDR1 is SGHAT, CDR2 FQNNGV. This CDR3 contains 12 residues. Deletions cut 3 bases from V and 8 bases from J, with 10 bases between.

The CDR3 DNA follows: TGCGCCAGCAAGATACAGGGGTTGGGTAATTCACCCCTCCACTTT. This translates into CASKIQGLGNSPLHF. V gene TRBV5-1 combines with J gene TRBJ1-6; 7 nucleotides agree with TRBD1. The ends lost 6 bases at V and 6 bases at J; junction bases unmatched: 9. The germline V gene encodes CDR1 SGHRS and CDR2 YFSETQ. The CDR3 extends over 15 amino acids.

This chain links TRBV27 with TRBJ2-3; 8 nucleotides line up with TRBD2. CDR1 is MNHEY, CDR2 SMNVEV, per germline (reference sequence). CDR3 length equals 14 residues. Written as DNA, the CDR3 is TGTGCTTCCGGGGGGGGAATTCGGCAAGATACGCAGTATTTT. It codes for CASGGGIRQDTQYF.

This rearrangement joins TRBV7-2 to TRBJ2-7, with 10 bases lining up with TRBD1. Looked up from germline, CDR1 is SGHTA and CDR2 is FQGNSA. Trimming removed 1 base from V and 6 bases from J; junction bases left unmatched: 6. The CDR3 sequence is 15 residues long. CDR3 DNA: TGTGCCAGCAGCTTAGTGGCAGGGACAGGGGTCGAGCAGTACTTC. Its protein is CASSLVAGTGVEQYF.

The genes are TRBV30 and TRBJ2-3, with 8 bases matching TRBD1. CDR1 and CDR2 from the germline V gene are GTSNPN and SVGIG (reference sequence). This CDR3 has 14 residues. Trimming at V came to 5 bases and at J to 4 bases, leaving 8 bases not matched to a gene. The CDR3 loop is CAWSGDRSADTQYF. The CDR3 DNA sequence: TGTGCCTGGTCTGGGGACAGGAGTGCAGATACGCAGTATTTT.

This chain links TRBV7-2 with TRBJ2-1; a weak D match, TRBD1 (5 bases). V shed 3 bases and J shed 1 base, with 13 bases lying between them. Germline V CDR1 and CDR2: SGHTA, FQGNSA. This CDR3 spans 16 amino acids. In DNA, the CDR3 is TGTGCCAGCAGCTTCAACAGGCGTAGTTCCTACAATGAGCAGTTCTTC. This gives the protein CASSFNRRSSYNEQFF.

CDR3 DNA sequence: TGTGCCAGCAGCGTTGGACAGTGGGAGACCCAGTACTTC. Amino acids: CASSVGQWETQYF. The J gene is TRBJ2-5, the V gene TRBV5-4; D may be TRBD1 (6 bases). The germline V gene has CDR1 SGHNT and CDR2 YYREEE (reference sequence). The CDR3 is made up of 13 amino acids. The V and J ends lost 4 bases and 5 bases respectively, with 12 bases between them.

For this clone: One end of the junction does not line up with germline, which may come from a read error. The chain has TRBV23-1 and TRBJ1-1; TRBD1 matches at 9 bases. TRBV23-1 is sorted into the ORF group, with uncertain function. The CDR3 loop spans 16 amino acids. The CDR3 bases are TGCGCCAGCAATCAAGGACAGGGGATAAGGAAAGCTGAAGCTTTCTTT. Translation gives CASNQGQGIRKAEAFF.

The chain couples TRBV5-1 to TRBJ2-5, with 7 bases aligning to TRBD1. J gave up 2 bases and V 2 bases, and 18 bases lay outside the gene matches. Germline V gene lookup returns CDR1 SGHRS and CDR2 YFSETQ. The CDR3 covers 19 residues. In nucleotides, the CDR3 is TGCGCCAGCAGCTTTCGAGGGGGCGGAGTTTGGAGGCAACAAGAGACCCAGTACTTC. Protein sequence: CASSFRGGGVWRQQETQYF.

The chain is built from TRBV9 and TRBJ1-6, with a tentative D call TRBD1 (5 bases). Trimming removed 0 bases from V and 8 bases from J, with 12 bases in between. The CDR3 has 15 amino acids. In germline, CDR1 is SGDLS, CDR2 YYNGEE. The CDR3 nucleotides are TGTGCCAGCAGCGTAGAATTGGCGGGGGATTCACCCCTCCACTTT. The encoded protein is CASSVELAGDSPLHF.

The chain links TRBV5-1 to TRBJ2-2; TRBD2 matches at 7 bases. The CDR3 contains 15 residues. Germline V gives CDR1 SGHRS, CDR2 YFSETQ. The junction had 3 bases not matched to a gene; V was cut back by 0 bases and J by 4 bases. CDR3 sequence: CASSLGLAATGELFF. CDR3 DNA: TGCGCCAGCAGCTTGGGGCTAGCGGCCACCGGGGAGCTGTTTTTT.